This T cell receptor (beta chain) emerged from a study of blood T cell repertoires in COVID-19. Study-level information: Material from acute and convalescent COVID-19 was sourced from the United States, Italy and Spain. PBMCs, B-cell-depleted T cells, or T cells were the source of the cDNA or gDNA that made up the material.

Only in-frame clones appear in the TCRdb table, and some are missing; sequencing was by immunoSEQ multiplex PCR. The sample lists roughly 120,000 clones, roughly nine tenths occurring once. Seattle patients were enrolled while actively infected and followed longitudinally. The count of this clone is one. Material for sequencing was peripheral blood. The sequence derives from a man in his sixties with COVID-19, enrolled during active disease.

CDR3 sequence: CASSIPPDNQPQHF. The CDR3 DNA reads as TGTGCCAGTAGTATCCCCCCAGACAATCAGCCCCAGCATTTT. The chain is built from TRBV19 and TRBJ1-5; D unclear. Germline CDR1 and CDR2: LNHDA and SQIVND (reference sequence). V lost 3 bases and J 3 bases, leaving 9 bases between the germline ends. The CDR3 is made up of 14 amino acids.